The clone carrying this T cell receptor beta chain was detected a few times. These data belong to a study of technical replicates of blood from a few donors. The table came from immunoSEQ multiplex PCR; TCRdb's copy has only in-frame clones and leaves some out. The sample has approximately 79,000 clones; 96% are singletons. Germline values: CDR1 GTSNPN, CDR2 SVGIG (reference sequence). V was shortened by 3 bases and J by 3 bases, with 9 bases between the two germline ends. The CDR3 totals 13 residues. Material for sequencing was T cells isolated from PBMCs. This chain uses TRBV30 with TRBJ1-5; no firm D call. This clonotype originated in a human donor in good health. The CDR3 DNA reads as TGTGCCTGGAGAAGCGGTCTCAATCAGCCCCAGCATTTT. Amino acid sequence: CAWRSGLNQPQHF. Full variable domain (remainder filled in from reference TRBV30 and TRBJ1-5): SQTIHQWPATLVQPVGSPLSLECTVEGTSNPNLYWYRQAAGRGLQLLFYSVGIGQISSEVPQNLSASRPQDRQFILSSKKLLLSDSGFYLCAWRSGLNQPQHFGDGTRLSIL.